This T cell receptor (beta chain) came from a study of blood T cell repertoires in COVID-19. Whole-study context: Samples taken during acute and convalescent COVID-19 were collected in the United States, Italy and Spain.

Participants came from fewer than 25 US areas, aged about 18 to 95 years. Each recovered donor of Cohort 3 presented with two negative PCRs, clearance, or symptom resolution. Profiled with immunoSEQ multiplex PCR; TCRdb holds only in-frame clones, not every one. The data show about 140,000 clones, approximately 80% seen once. The length of the CDR3 is 15 residues. Germline CDR1 is SNHLY and CDR2 is FYNNEI. Trimming pared 1 base from V and 3 bases from J, leaving 10 bases between. The chain couples TRBV2 to TRBJ1-5, with D possibly being TRBD1 (6 bases). The origin of this receptor is a woman between 40 and 55 years old who had recovered from COVID-19. Sequences were obtained from PBMCs or T cells enriched from blood (not recorded which). In DNA form, the CDR3 reads TGTGCCAGCAGTGAAGTGGGGGCCCTCAATCAGCCCCAGCATTTT. Its translation is CASSEVGALNQPQHF.